A single sample gave rise to the 5 T cell receptor beta chains below, sequenced in a study of T cells after yellow fever vaccination. TCRdb recomputed calls from the 5' RACE reads with MiXCR, one row per CDR3 protein. Here the sample spans about 260,000 distinct CDR3 sequences, under 15% being singletons. The sequences come from CD4+ T cells sorted from PBMCs, collected 45 days after the yellow fever booster vaccination. Receptors originate from a young man who received the YFV17D yellow fever vaccine.

This chain links TRBV7-2 with TRBJ1-6; 8 positions match TRBD1. The germline gives CDR1 SGHTA, CDR2 FQGNSA. This CDR3 region has 15 residues. With V trimmed by 3 bases and J by 8 bases, 6 bases remained unmatched. The CDR3 loop reads CASSFRTGRDSPLHF. CDR3 in DNA: TGTGCCAGCAGCTTCAGGACAGGGAGGGATTCACCCCTCCACTTT.

J is TRBJ2-5 and V is TRBV3-1, with 8 nucleotides matching TRBD2. This CDR3 has 14 amino acids. Germline trimming cut 4 bases from V and 5 bases from J; bases unmatched to any gene: 6. Germline values: CDR1 LGHDT, CDR2 YNNKEL (reference sequence). The CDR3 loop is CASSPSGSIETQYF. CDR3 nucleotide sequence: TGTGCCAGCAGCCCAAGCGGGAGTATCGAGACCCAGTACTTC.

This clonotype turned up a few times. The chain couples TRBV27 to TRBJ2-5; TRBD2 agrees at 7 bases. Germline assignment: CDR1 MNHEY and CDR2 SMNVEV (reference sequence). The CDR3 is 15 amino acids. Trimming took 7 bases from V and 3 from J; bases not matched to a gene: 11. CDR3 sequence reads: CASIPRDYKKETQYF. Here the CDR3 DNA reads TGTGCCAGCATCCCCCGGGACTACAAGAAAGAGACCCAGTACTTC.

V is TRBV12-3 or TRBV12-4 and J is TRBJ2-6; D gene unclear. Trimming shortened V by 10 bases and J by 1 base, and 8 bases separated the two germline ends. The CDR3 runs to 13 residues. The CDR3 is CATRRSGANVLTF. CDR3 nucleotide sequence: TGTGCCACCCGTCGGTCTGGGGCCAACGTCCTGACTTTC.

This clonotype was seen a few times. The chain carries TRBV10-2 and TRBJ1-2, with D unresolved. The CDR3 is 12 amino acids. Germline CDR1 and CDR2: WSHSY and SAAADI. The V end lost 2 bases, the J end lost 4 bases, and 5 bases lay between the germline ends. The CDR3 protein is CASSETAYGYTF. The DNA of the CDR3 is TGCGCCAGCAGTGAGACCGCCTATGGCTACACCTTC.